This record covers a single T cell receptor (beta chain). What it binds is unknown. The CDR3 is 12 amino acids. Trimming stripped 6 bases from V and 6 bases from J, with 14 bases between. From germline, CDR1 is SQVTM and CDR2 ANQGSEA. This sample is drawn from a study of shared clonotypes between healthy human individuals. Broader study findings: The study drew on few donors, limiting represented genetic and exposure-history diversity. Estimated richness values were generally larger in naive subsets than in memory subsets.

The deep-level immunoSEQ assay was used. TCRdb keeps only in-frame clones here, not all; method: immunoSEQ multiplex PCR. Among more than 2,000,000 clones, around nine tenths were seen once, and the ten largest hold 0.13% to 0.15%. This receptor was taken from a man between 18 and 35 years old in good health. The V and J genes are TRBV29-1 and TRBJ1-2; D gene unclear. Sequenced sample: naive CD4+ T cells sorted from blood. Subset described: CD45RA+ positively selected. CDR3 in amino acids: CSVVGLEDGYTF. In nucleotides, the CDR3 is TGCAGCGTGGTCGGCTTGGAGGATGGCTACACCTTC. Using reference TRBV29-1 and TRBJ1-2 for the parts outside the CDR3, the full variable domain is SAVISQKPSRDICQRGTSLTIQCQVDSQVTMMFWYRQQPGQSLTLIATANQGSEATYESGFVIDKFPISRPNLTFSTLTVSNMSPEDSSIYLCSVVGLEDGYTFGSGTRLTVV.